The rows below give T cell receptor beta chains drawn from one sample of a study of blood T cell repertoires in COVID-19. Using immunoSEQ multiplex PCR, the repertoire was profiled, and TCRdb retains in-frame clones only, with some absent. The table shows fewer than 250,000 clones, with approximately 86% occurring only once. Sequenced: peripheral blood. Receptors were obtained from a man in his fifties or sixties with acute or convalescent COVID-19. The CDR3 runs from the conserved cysteine through the conserved F or W. The D gene is left open where the match is weak. The size entry is marked missing in some rows and otherwise reads once, few, many or a size class.

V: TRBV18; size: -; D: -; J: TRBJ1-5; DNA: TGTGCCAGCTCACCACAGGGGGGGCTTGAGCCCCAGCATTTT; CDR3: CASSPQGGLEPQHF
V: TRBV7-9; size: -; D: TRBD1; J: TRBJ2-7; DNA: TGTGCCAGCAGCACCAAGGGACAGGTATCCTACGAGCAGTACTTC; CDR3: CASSTKGQVSYEQYF
V: TRBV5-4; size: -; D: -; J: TRBJ1-1; DNA: TGTGCCAGCAGCTTGGGGGGGCTAAACACTGAAGCTTTCTTT; CDR3: CASSLGGLNTEAFF
V: TRBV28; size: -; D: -; J: TRBJ2-7; DNA: TGTGCCAGCAGTTTGGAGGTAGCGCCCACCTCCTACGAGCAGTACTTC; CDR3: CASSLEVAPTSYEQYF
V: TRBV14; size: -; D: TRBD1; J: TRBJ1-1; DNA: TGTGCCAGCAGCAAAAGGACAGGGATGAACACTGAAGCTTTCTTT; CDR3: CASSKRTGMNTEAFF
V: TRBV28; size: -; D: TRBD2; J: TRBJ2-1; DNA: TGTGCCAGCAGTTTGATACTAGCGGACAATGAGCAGTTCTTC; CDR3: CASSLILADNEQFF
V: TRBV12-3/TRBV12-4; size: -; D: -; J: TRBJ1-5; DNA: TGTGCCAGCAGCCAGGGGTTCGCCCAGCATTTT; CDR3: CASSQGFAQHF
V: TRBV5-1; size: -; D: TRBD2; J: TRBJ2-5; DNA: TGCGCCAGCAGCCTTACTAGCGGGGGGCTCGGAACCGAGACCCAGTACTTC; CDR3: CASSLTSGGLGTETQYF
V: TRBV11-3; size: -; D: -; J: TRBJ2-5; DNA: TGTGCCAGCAGGGGTAGCGGAGAGACCCAGTACTTC; CDR3: CASRGSGETQYF
V: TRBV18; size: -; D: -; J: TRBJ1-2; DNA: TGTGCCAGCTCACCACGAGCAGGGGAGCCTGGCTACACCTTC; CDR3: CASSPRAGEPGYTF
V: TRBV5-4; size: -; D: TRBD2; J: TRBJ2-5; DNA: TGTGCCAGCAGCTTGGGGGGACTAGCGGGGGCCCAAGAGACCCAGTACTTC; CDR3: CASSLGGLAGAQETQYF
V: TRBV18; size: -; D: -; J: TRBJ1-4; DNA: TGTGCCAGCTCACCCATGAGCAGGGCGCAGAATGAAAAACTGTTTTTT; CDR3: CASSPMSRAQNEKLFF
V: TRBV7-2; size: -; D: TRBD1; J: TRBJ2-2; DNA: TGTGCCAGCAGCTTGCAGGGGGTCGGGGAGCTGTTTTTT; CDR3: CASSLQGVGELFF
V: TRBV3-1/TRBV3-2; size: -; D: TRBD2; J: TRBJ2-1; DNA: TGTGCCAGCGGTTCCAGGGAGGGTGAGCAGTTCTTC; CDR3: CASGSREGEQFF
V: TRBV19; size: -; D: -; J: TRBJ1-2; DNA: TGTGCCAGTAGGAGAATCGGGACTGACTATGGCTACACCTTC; CDR3: CASRRIGTDYGYTF
V: TRBV5-4; size: few; D: TRBD1; J: TRBJ2-7; DNA: TGTGCCAGCAGTTCCGGGACAGGGGGCTACGAGCAGTACTTC; CDR3: CASSSGTGGYEQYF
V: TRBV10-3; size: few; D: -; J: TRBJ1-5; DNA: TGTGCCATCAGTGACGGGATTTATAGCAATCAGCCCCAGCATTTT; CDR3: CAISDGIYSNQPQHF
V: TRBV7-9; size: -; D: TRBD1; J: TRBJ1-2; DNA: TGTGCCAGCAGCTTTTCTCCGACAGGGATGGACGGCTACACCTTC; CDR3: CASSFSPTGMDGYTF
V: TRBV6-2/TRBV6-3; size: -; D: -; J: TRBJ1-1; DNA: TGTGCCAGCAGCGACCCGGGCACTGAAGCTTTCTTT; CDR3: CASSDPGTEAFF
V: TRBV3-1/TRBV3-2; size: -; D: -; J: TRBJ2-3; DNA: TGTGCCAGCAGCACACACAGGCGAATGGTCGCAGATACGCAGTATTTT; CDR3: CASSTHRRMVADTQYF
V: TRBV6-5; size: few; D: -; J: TRBJ1-5; DNA: TGTGCCAGCAGACTAAAAGGTACAGGGTCCCAGCCCCAGCATTTT; CDR3: CASRLKGTGSQPQHF
V: TRBV10-3; size: -; D: -; J: TRBJ1-1; DNA: TGTGCCCTCAGACGGACAGAGAACACTGAAGCTTTCTTT; CDR3: CALRRTENTEAFF
V: TRBV9; size: -; D: -; J: TRBJ2-2; DNA: TGTGCCAGCAGCGTAGGACCACGGGGCGGGGAGCTGTTTTTT; CDR3: CASSVGPRGGELFF
V: TRBV4-3; size: once; D: -; J: TRBJ2-7; DNA: TGCGCCAGCAGCCAAGATCCTGGGCCGGGGGTGGAGGAGCAGTACTTC; CDR3: CASSQDPGPGVEEQYF
V: TRBV7-9; size: -; D: TRBD1; J: TRBJ2-2; DNA: TGTGCCAGCAGCGTACCGGGACAGGGGGCTTCCGGGGAGCTGTTTTTT; CDR3: CASSVPGQGASGELFF
V: TRBV7-9; size: -; D: -; J: TRBJ1-3; DNA: TGTGCCAGCAGCTTAGGTTTTCAGAACTCTGGAAACACCATATATTTT; CDR3: CASSLGFQNSGNTIYF
V: TRBV5-6; size: -; D: -; J: TRBJ1-1; DNA: TGTGCCAGCACATGGGGGGGCACTGAAGCTTTCTTT; CDR3: CASTWGGTEAFF
V: TRBV2; size: -; D: -; J: TRBJ1-1; DNA: TGTGCCAGCAGTGGCTCCAAAATTCCAGGGTTGAACACTGAAGCTTTCTTT; CDR3: CASSGSKIPGLNTEAFF
V: TRBV7-3; size: -; D: TRBD2; J: TRBJ2-3; DNA: TGTGCCAGCAGCCGCGATACTAGCGGGGGGATGAGGGGCACAGATACGCAGTATTTT; CDR3: CASSRDTSGGMRGTDTQYF
V: TRBV7-9; size: once; D: TRBD2; J: TRBJ2-7; DNA: TGTGCCAGCAGCTTAGTTAGCGGGGCCGCCTACGAGCAGTACTTC; CDR3: CASSLVSGAAYEQYF
V: TRBV7-2; size: -; D: -; J: TRBJ2-7; DNA: TGTGCCAGCAGCTTAGAGGCCAGGCAGGGGAACTCCTACGAGCAGTACTTC; CDR3: CASSLEARQGNSYEQYF
V: TRBV6-2/TRBV6-3; size: few; D: -; J: TRBJ1-6; DNA: TGTGCCAGCAGTTACCTCCCGGGAGGGGGGGATTCACCCCTCCACTTT; CDR3: CASSYLPGGGDSPLHF
V: TRBV19; size: -; D: TRBD1; J: TRBJ2-5; DNA: TGTGCCAGTAGTGACAGGGGAGTAGAGGAGACCCAGTACTTC; CDR3: CASSDRGVEETQYF
V: TRBV3-1/TRBV3-2; size: -; D: TRBD2; J: TRBJ2-5; DNA: TGTGCCAGCAGCCAAGAGGGACGACTAGCGGGGGCACAAGAGACCCAGTACTTC; CDR3: CASSQEGRLAGAQETQYF
V: TRBV21-1; size: -; D: -; J: TRBJ2-5; DNA: TGTGCCAGCAGCTCCCGCGGGATGAGCGGGGGGGCAGAGACCCAGTACTTC; CDR3: CASSSRGMSGGAETQYF
V: TRBV5-4; size: -; D: -; J: TRBJ2-7; DNA: TGTGCCAGCAGCTTGGGACTTACCTACGAGCAGTACTTC; CDR3: CASSLGLTYEQYF
V: TRBV5-1; size: -; D: -; J: TRBJ2-2; DNA: TGCGCCAGCAGCTATTACCCGACAGGCCAAACGAACACCGGGGAGCTGTTTTTT; CDR3: CASSYYPTGQTNTGELFF
V: TRBV18; size: -; D: TRBD1; J: TRBJ2-5; DNA: TGTGCCAGCTTGGACAGGGTGGAAGAGACCCAGTACTTC; CDR3: CASLDRVEETQYF
V: TRBV5-8; size: -; D: -; J: TRBJ1-2; DNA: TGTGCCAGCAGCTTGGGCAGACAAATCTATGGCTACACCTTC; CDR3: CASSLGRQIYGYTF
V: TRBV2; size: -; D: TRBD2; J: TRBJ2-5; DNA: TGTGCCAGCAGTGTACTAGCGGGGGGGAGAGAGACCCAGTACTTC; CDR3: CASSVLAGGRETQYF
V: TRBV24-1; size: once; D: -; J: TRBJ2-5; DNA: TGTGCCACCAGTGCCGGGGGAGCTCAAGAGACCCAGTACTTC; CDR3: CATSAGGAQETQYF
V: TRBV9; size: -; D: TRBD2; J: TRBJ2-2; DNA: TGTGCCAGCAGCGCCACTAGCGGGGGGGCTTTCACCGGGGAGCTGTTTTTT; CDR3: CASSATSGGAFTGELFF
V: TRBV6-5; size: once; D: -; J: TRBJ2-5; DNA: TGTGCCAGCAGCCCCCTCCAGGGGACCCAGTACTTC; CDR3: CASSPLQGTQYF
V: TRBV6-5; size: -; D: -; J: TRBJ2-1; DNA: TGTGCCAGCAGTTACCTCAGGGGTGATGAGCAGTTCTTC; CDR3: CASSYLRGDEQFF
V: TRBV5-1; size: -; D: TRBD2; J: TRBJ2-1; DNA: TGCGCCAGCAGCTTGAAAACTAGCGGGGGGAATGAGCAGTTCTTC; CDR3: CASSLKTSGGNEQFF
V: TRBV24-1; size: once; D: -; J: TRBJ2-2; DNA: TGTGCCACCAGTGATCCCAGGACAGCCACCGGGGAGCTGTTTTTT; CDR3: CATSDPRTATGELFF
V: TRBV27; size: once; D: TRBD1; J: TRBJ1-2; DNA: TGTGCCAGCAGTCCCGGGACAGGGAGTGTTTTTATCTATGGCTACACCTTC; CDR3: CASSPGTGSVFIYGYTF
V: TRBV6-5; size: -; D: TRBD1; J: TRBJ2-1; DNA: TGTGCCAGCAGTTCCGACAGGGTCTCCTACAATGAGCAGTTCTTC; CDR3: CASSSDRVSYNEQFF
V: TRBV6-5; size: -; D: TRBD2; J: TRBJ2-1; DNA: TGTGCCAGCAGGATCCATAGCGGGGGCAATGAGCAGTTCTTC; CDR3: CASRIHSGGNEQFF
V: TRBV7-2; size: -; D: TRBD1; J: TRBJ2-7; DNA: TGTGCCAGCAGCCGGACAGGGGGGACCTACGAGCAGTACTTC; CDR3: CASSRTGGTYEQYF